This T cell receptor beta chain was documented in a study of T-cell memory formation after mild COVID-19 (dated by TCRdb to 2020 to 2022). Broadly, across the study: TCR sequence clusters from the two donors were largely donor specific. In a couple of donors, T-cell clones that expanded and contracted after mild COVID-19 were followed by sequencing TCRalpha and TCRbeta repertoires longitudinally. Two young, previously healthy adult volunteers made up the cohort, one male and one female. Study-level results and caveats: SARS-CoV-2 specificity of the second-wave clones peaking on day 37 was not confirmed. Contracting CD4+ clones turned up mainly in the CM and EM memory subsets, whereas EMRA was where CD8+ clones were enriched. From day 15 to 85, contracting clones showed balanced CD4/CD8 phenotypes, whereas a second wave of clones that expanded from day 15 to 37 leaned towards CD4+. Some responding clones were detected in pre-infection memory, which suggested that pre-existing cross-reactive memory T cells had joined the SARS-CoV-2 response. The study included only a couple of mild cases, and larger cohorts that include severe cases with pre-infection samples were judged to be necessary.

PBMCs were isolated by Ficoll-Paque density gradient centrifugation. TCRdb lists the instrument as Illumina NovaSeq 6000. TCRalpha and TCRbeta cDNA libraries were built by 5'RACE with constant-segment primers, adding sample barcodes and unique molecular identifiers. RNA was extracted from every sample with Trizol reagent. The libraries were amplified in two PCR steps, and the second step added a second sample barcode and Illumina TruSeq adapters. The libraries were sequenced on an Illumina NovaSeq using 2 x 150 bp paired-end reads. From the authors' description of their analysis: With migec v1.2.7, reads were demultiplexed and then collapsed into UMI-guided consensus sequences. Using mixcr v2.1.11, the UMI consensuses were aligned to TRA and TRB V and J templates and assembled into clonotypes. Expanded or contracted clonotypes were those called significant by both edgeR and NoisET, with noise models trained on biological replicates. For edgeR calls, a false discovery rate-adjusted p below 0.01 and a log2 fold-change threshold of 1 were applied. As an exploratory analysis of dynamics, max-normalized trajectories of the 1000 most abundant clonotypes were examined by PCA with hierarchical clustering. Separately sequenced CD4+ and CD8+ repertoires were used to assign a CD4 or CD8 phenotype to each responding clone. The public sequencing data were trimmed at Q25 with fastp and processed into clonotypes with MiXCR by TCRdb, which kept only in-frame beta chains. Merged by CDR3 protein, the rows form single entries marked with the most common genes and DNA. TCRdb's processing, not the authors', yielded these V and J calls. This sample comprises about 320,000 distinct CDR3 sequences, 14% of them detected only once. The ten largest clones represent roughly 23% of the sample.

As to this clonotype: No cognate antigen has been identified for it. Base qualities are not at hand, and no much larger clone is one base apart.

Compared with germline, V lacks 7 bases and J lacks 6 bases; bases without a gene match: 13. Reading from cysteine to phenylalanine, the CDR3 counts 15 amino acids. The entry retains the CDR3 DNA only, 45 bases that are in frame from base 1. Based on the germline V gene (reference sequence), the CDR1 and CDR2 sequences are DFQATT and SNEGSKA. The V gene is TRBV20-1 and the J gene is TRBJ1-5, with TRBD1 matching 9 junction bases. The material sequenced was PBMCs or a T cell subset sorted from them (not recorded which). The TCR comes from a man aged 18 to 30 who had mild COVID-19 (a few samples of this study predate the infection). The sample titles of this study are shuffled in the database, so cell type and time point are left out; the donor was told from shared clones. The nucleotide sequence reads as follows: TGCAGTGTCGCCGTTCCGGGACAGGGTGTTCAGCCCCAGCATTTT. It encodes CSVAVPGQGVQPQHF.